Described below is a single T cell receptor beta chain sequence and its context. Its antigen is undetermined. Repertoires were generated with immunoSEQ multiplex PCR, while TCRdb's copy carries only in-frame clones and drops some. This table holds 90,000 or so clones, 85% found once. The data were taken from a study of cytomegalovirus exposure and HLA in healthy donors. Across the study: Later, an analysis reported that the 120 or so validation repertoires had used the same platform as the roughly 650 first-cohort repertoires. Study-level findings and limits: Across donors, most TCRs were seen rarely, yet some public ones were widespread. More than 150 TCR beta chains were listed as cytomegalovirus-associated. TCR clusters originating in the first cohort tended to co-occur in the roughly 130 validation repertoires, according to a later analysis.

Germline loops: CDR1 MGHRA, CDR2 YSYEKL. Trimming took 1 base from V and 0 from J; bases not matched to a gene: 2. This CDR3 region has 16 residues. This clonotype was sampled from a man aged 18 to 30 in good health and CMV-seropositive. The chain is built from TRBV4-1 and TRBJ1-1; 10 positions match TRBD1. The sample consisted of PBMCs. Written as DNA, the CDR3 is TGCGCCAGCAGCCAAGGGACAGGGGGTTTGAACACTGAAGCTTTCTTT. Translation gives CASSQGTGGLNTEAFF.